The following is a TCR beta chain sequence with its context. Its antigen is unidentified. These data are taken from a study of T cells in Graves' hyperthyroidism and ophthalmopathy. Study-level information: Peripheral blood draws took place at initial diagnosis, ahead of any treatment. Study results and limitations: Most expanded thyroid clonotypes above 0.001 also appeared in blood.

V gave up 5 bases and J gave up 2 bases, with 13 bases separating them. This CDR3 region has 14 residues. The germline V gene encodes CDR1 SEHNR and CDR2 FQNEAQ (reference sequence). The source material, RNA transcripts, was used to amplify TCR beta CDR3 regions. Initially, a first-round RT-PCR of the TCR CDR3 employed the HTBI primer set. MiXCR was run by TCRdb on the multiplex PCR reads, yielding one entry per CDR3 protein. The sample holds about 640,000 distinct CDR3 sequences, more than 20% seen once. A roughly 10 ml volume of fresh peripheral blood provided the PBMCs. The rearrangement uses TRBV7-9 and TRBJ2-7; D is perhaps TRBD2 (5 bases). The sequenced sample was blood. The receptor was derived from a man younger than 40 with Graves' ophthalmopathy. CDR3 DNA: TGTGCCAGCAGCCCTAGGGAGCTTACCTACGAGCAGTACTTC. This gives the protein CASSPRELTYEQYF.